This section outlines one TCR beta chain sequence together with its context. There were TCR beta CDR3 regions amplified from RNA transcripts. A first-round RT-PCR of the TCR CDR3 used the HTBI primer set. TCRdb passed the multiplex PCR reads through MiXCR, listing each CDR3 protein once. The data hold over 150,000 distinct CDR3 sequences, with about a sixth observed a single time. The source of the sample is a study of T cells in Graves' hyperthyroidism and ophthalmopathy. This CDR3 contains 13 residues. The germline CDR1 and CDR2 sequences are MNHEY and SVGEGT. V dropped 3 bases and J dropped 0 bases, with 5 bases sitting between them.

The sample comprised blood. The sequence derives from a woman between 50 and 59 years old with Graves' hyperthyroidism. The genes are TRBV6-2 or TRBV6-3 and TRBJ1-2; D remains unclear. The CDR3 sequence: CASSYGANYGYTF. The CDR3 DNA reads as TGTGCCAGCAGTTATGGCGCTAACTATGGCTACACCTTC.